What follows describes a single T cell receptor (beta chain). Its antigen is as yet unknown. The J segment lost 7 bases and the V segment lost 0 bases, leaving 7 bases of the junction unmatched. The CDR3 is made up of 16 amino acids. Germline CDR1 SGHDT, CDR2 YYEEEE. Unrecorded immune exposure was likely among donors, who were nominally healthy when sampled. This entry comes from a study of cytomegalovirus exposure and HLA in healthy donors. About the study: From donors who were HLA-typed, an early data release held 80 million to 95 million unique TCRs. Study-wide findings and caveats: Most likely, a cluster of highly shared sequence variants arose as a sequencing artifact. Earlier analysis yielded a pattern in which most TCR beta V segments were productive about 87% or about 30% of the time.

Researchers ran the PCR with 60 Vbeta and 13 Jbeta primers. Using immunoSEQ multiplex PCR, the repertoire was profiled, and TCRdb retains in-frame clones only, with some absent. The top ten hold over 1.5% of the sample, which has roughly 130,000 clones, around 85% seen once. This rearrangement joins TRBV5-6 to TRBJ2-5; TRBD2 matches at 12 bases. Source material: PBMCs. The clonotype originates from a boy younger than 18 in good health and CMV-seronegative. The CDR3 loop is CASSLDGLAGGGTQYF. The CDR3, as DNA: TGTGCCAGCAGCTTGGATGGCCTAGCGGGAGGGGGGACCCAGTACTTC.